This T cell receptor beta chain is from a study of vaccination effects on CD4 cells after COVID-19. Study context: It was a median of 72 days after the second dose that post-vaccine samples were obtained.

J gave up 7 bases and V 6 bases, and 9 bases lay outside the gene matches. Germline CDR1 is MNHEY and CDR2 is SVGAGI. This CDR3 is built from 15 residues. Ahead of sequencing, the ViraFEST assay grew antigen-specific CD4+ T cells using viral peptide pools. Culture lasted around eleven days before CD4+ T cell isolation. Two-dose vaccination with either BNT162b2 or mRNA-1273 was given to the participants. Nobody among the vaccine recipients had prior SARS-CoV-2 infection (nucleocapsid antibodies were negative). Half-medium changes using IL-2 medium occurred on days 3 and 7. Findings of the study overall: Sampling in the study covered few convalescent patients and included no early post-infection timepoints.

TCRdb's table, derived via immunoSEQ multiplex PCR, lists solely in-frame clones and lacks some. Of tens of thousands of clones in the sample, around 81% are singletons; the top ten hold 0.95% to 1.5%. Worth noting for this clone: Its antigen is not known.

This receptor was identified in a human donor who received a COVID-19 vaccine. The V call is TRBV6-5, the J call TRBJ2-1; 10 bases align to TRBD2. Source: CD4+ T cells from PBMCs cultured with HCoV-229E spike peptides, taken after COVID-19 vaccination. CDR3 region: CASRRERGGLNEQFF. As DNA, the CDR3 is TGTGCCAGCAGACGGGAGCGGGGGGGTTTAAATGAGCAGTTCTTC.